Presented here are 27 T cell receptor beta chains from one specimen sequenced in a study of tumor and adjacent non-tumor tissue in lung cancer. TCRbeta libraries were built with three rounds of nested PCR, modified from ARM-PCR. TCRdb re-derived calls from the multiplex PCR reads in MiXCR, one entry per CDR3 protein. Among more than 85,000 distinct CDR3 sequences, 55% to 65% were seen once, and the ten largest hold around 19%. The template was RNA from unsorted bulk tissue. More than 3 cm separated this lung sample from the edge of the tumor. Input material: distant non-tumor lung tissue. The receptors were gathered from a man aged 30 to 39 with non-small cell lung cancer.

This clonotype was observed many times. The V gene is TRBV20-1, the J gene TRBJ2-4; TRBD2 matches 16 bases. The germline CDR1 and CDR2 sequences are DFQATT and SNEGSKA (reference sequence). After removal of 5 bases from V and 8 bases from J, the junction contained 15 bases not matched to a gene. The CDR3 extends over 18 amino acids. For the CDR3, the DNA is TGCAGTGCTTTGGGTTCCGGGACTAGCGGGGGGGCAGTGGACATTCAGTACTTC. This gives the protein CSALGSGTSGGAVDIQYF.

A word on this clonotype: This may come from a read error, since a much larger clone is one base off. The CDR3 coding sequence is TGTGCCAGCCGATCGACAGGGGGGGGCAGGGAGCTGTTTTTT. This sequence encodes CASRSTGGGRELFF. J is TRBJ2-2 and V is TRBV5-6, with 9 bases lining up with TRBD1. The CDR3 runs 14 residues. J gave up 9 bases and V 7 bases, and 10 bases lay outside the gene matches. The V gene's germline CDR1 is SGHDT and CDR2 YYEEEE.

Regarding this clonotype: The CDR3 does not end in the conserved phenylalanine or tryptophan, so this is likely a read error. J is TRBJ1-6 and V is TRBV11-2; TRBD1 might be the D (6 bases). Germline V gene data show CDR1 as SGHAT and CDR2 as FQNNGV. The CDR3 has 15 amino acids. Trimming took off 6 bases at V and 9 bases at J, with 18 bases between the two ends. Written as DNA, the CDR3 is TGTGCCAGCAGGCGTCCCTGTCCGACAGGTTCACCCCTCCACATT. It encodes CASRRPCPTGSPLHI.

As for this clonotype: Compared with germline, one end of the junction differs, possibly owing to a read error. The chain couples TRBV12-3 or TRBV12-4 to TRBJ2-2, with D perhaps matching TRBD1 or TRBD2 (5 bases each). The CDR3 runs 15 residues. CDR3 nucleotides: TGTGCCAGCAGTTTACAGGGATGGAACACCGGGGAGTTGTCTTTT. It specifies CASSLQGWNTGELSF.

J is TRBJ2-1 and V is TRBV5-4; 7 nucleotides agree with TRBD2. CDR1 and CDR2 from the germline V gene are SGHNT and YYREEE (reference sequence). J gave up 4 bases and V 4 bases, and 11 bases lay outside the gene matches. This CDR3 has 16 amino acids. CDR3 nucleotides: TGTGCCAGCAGCGCGGGACTAACGGCCTCATACAATGAGCAGTTCTTC. Its translation is CASSAGLTASYNEQFF.

V gene TRBV12-3 or TRBV12-4 combines with J gene TRBJ2-2, with TRBD1 identical over 9 bases. The junction had 18 bases not matched to a gene; V was cut back by 6 bases and J by 10 bases. The CDR3 sequence is 17 residues long. The CDR3 here is CASSRWTGAQNAVELFF. The DNA of the CDR3 is TGTGCCAGCAGCCGCTGGACAGGGGCACAGAACGCCGTGGAGCTGTTTTTT.

V gene TRBV19 combines with J gene TRBJ1-2, with a weak D call TRBD1 (6 bases). From germline, CDR1 is LNHDA and CDR2 SQIVND (reference sequence). The CDR3 is 13 amino acids. V lost 7 bases and J 0 bases, leaving 9 bases between the germline ends. The CDR3 sequence: CASTDSANYGYTF. Here the CDR3 DNA reads TGTGCCAGTACGGACAGCGCTAACTATGGCTACACCTTC. Full variable domain (outside the CDR3, taken from reference TRBV19 and TRBJ1-2): DGGITQSPKYLFRKEGQNVTLSCEQNLNHDAMYWYRQDPGQGLRLIYYSQIVNDFQKGDIAEGYSVSREKKESFPLTVTSAQKNPTAFYLCASTDSANYGYTFGSGTRLTVV.

This clonotype was observed at least ten times. The V call is TRBV20-1, the J call TRBJ2-7; 7 positions agree with TRBD1. The CDR3 covers 15 residues. Germline V gives CDR1 DFQATT, CDR2 SNEGSKA (reference sequence). J was trimmed by 1 base and V by 0 bases; bases with no gene match: 6. CDR3 residues: CSARDFAGGSYEQYF. The DNA of the CDR3 is TGCAGTGCTAGAGATTTCGCAGGGGGATCCTACGAGCAGTACTTC.

There are a few counts of this clonotype. A much bigger clone sits one base away, suggesting this may be a read error. The V and J genes are TRBV12-3 or TRBV12-4 and TRBJ1-1, with D possibly being TRBD1 (6 bases). This CDR3 is 15 amino acids long. V lost 5 bases and J lost 3, with 16 bases in between. The CDR3 loop is CASSRDRNKDTEAFF. As DNA, the CDR3 is TGTGCCAGCAGTCGCGACAGGAATAAGGACACTGAAGCTTTCTTT.

Regarding this clonotype: Compared with germline, one end of the junction differs, possibly owing to a read error. The V gene is TRBV10-2, the J gene TRBJ1-5; no reliable D call. CDR3 length: 13 residues. The V gene's germline CDR1 is WSHSY and CDR2 SAAADI. The CDR3 DNA follows: TGCGCCAGCTGTGAGTCAGGAGATCAGCCCCAGCATTTT. Its translation: CASCESGDQPQHF.

In the case of this clonotype: A junction boundary mismatches the germline segment, possibly from a read error. The chain carries TRBV29-1 and TRBJ1-2; 8 bases line up with TRBD1. The CDR3 has 11 amino acids. Germline CDR1 SQVTM, CDR2 ANQGSEA. CDR3 in DNA: TGCAGCAGTCGGACAGGGAATGGCTATACCTTC. Its protein is CSSRTGNGYTF.

J is TRBJ2-7 and V is TRBV5-1; 8 bases map to TRBD1. Looked up from germline, CDR1 is SGHRS and CDR2 is YFSETQ. Trimming at V came to 1 base and at J to 8 bases, leaving 11 bases not matched to a gene. The CDR3 spans 15 residues. CDR3 amino acids: CASSLSGQASYKQYF. The CDR3 DNA reads as TGCGCCAGCAGCTTGTCGGGACAGGCAAGTTACAAGCAGTACTTC.

Points on this clonotype: Because it lacks the conserved phenylalanine or tryptophan at the end, this CDR3 is likely a read error. The DNA is left out, because the CDR3 cannot be placed on it with certainty; the CDR3 is given as TCRdb lists it. The CDR3 loop is CDSSFLLAGVSYDERFI. The chain recombines TRBV11-2 with TRBJ2-1; TRBD2, the table's D call, was not compared with the DNA. Termini included, the CDR3 measures 17 amino acids. Germline V gene sequence: CDR1 SGHAT, CDR2 FQNNGV.

This clonotype has only a few counts. This may be a read error: a much more frequent sequence differs by one nucleotide. In DNA form, the CDR3 reads TGCAGTGCTACCCCCCCCGAGACCCAGTACTTC. Translation gives CSATPPETQYF. J is TRBJ2-5 and V is TRBV20-1; no reliable D call. V shed 4 bases and J shed 5 bases, with 8 bases lying between them. Germline CDR1 DFQATT, CDR2 SNEGSKA (reference sequence). CDR3 length: 11 residues.

V gene TRBV11-3 combines with J gene TRBJ2-4, with D hard to call. The CDR3 spans 15 residues. V shed 3 bases and J shed 0 bases, with 9 bases lying between them. From germline, CDR1 is SGHNT and CDR2 YENEEA. CDR3 residues: CASSLFKLAKNIQYF. The CDR3 nucleotides are TGTGCCAGCAGCTTGTTTAAATTAGCCAAAAACATTCAGTACTTC. Using reference TRBV11-3 and TRBJ2-4 for the parts outside the CDR3, the full variable domain is EAGVVQSPRYKIIEKKQPVAFWCNPISGHNTLYWYLQNLGQGPELLIRYENEEAVDDSQLPKDRFSAERLKGVDSTLKIQPAELGDSAVYLCASSLFKLAKNIQYFGAGTRLSVL.

This clonotype was observed a few times. The chain is built from TRBV6-5 and TRBJ2-1; the D gene is possibly TRBD2 (6 bases). This CDR3 spans 15 amino acids. The V and J ends lost 6 bases and 4 bases respectively, with 16 bases between them. Per germline, CDR1 MNHEY and CDR2 SVGAGI. The CDR3 sequence is CASRYRISGYNEQFF. The CDR3 DNA is TGTGCCAGCAGGTATCGGATTAGCGGTTACAATGAGCAGTTCTTC.

This clonotype appeared many times. The chain couples TRBV20-1 to TRBJ2-6; no firm D call. Trimming pared 0 bases from V and 2 bases from J, leaving 8 bases between. The V gene's germline CDR1 is DFQATT and CDR2 SNEGSKA (reference sequence). This CDR3 has 15 residues. The chain's CDR3 is CSARDAGPGANVLTF. CDR3 nucleotide sequence: TGCAGTGCTAGAGATGCCGGGCCTGGGGCCAACGTCCTGACTTTC.

This clonotype was detected only once. A read error may account for a junction end that differs from germline. This sequence joins TRBV11-2 and TRBJ2-7; the match to TRBD1 covers 12 bases. Germline V gene lookup returns CDR1 SGHAT and CDR2 FQNNGV. The CDR3 is 14 amino acids. The CDR3 DNA sequence: TGTGTCAGCAACTTAGGGACAGGGGGCGAGGTGCAGTACTTC. Translating it yields CVSNLGTGGEVQYF.

About this clonotype: This may arise from a read error, as a much more abundant clone is one base away. This chain connects TRBV5-1 to TRBJ2-1; a possible D gene is TRBD1 (6 bases). This CDR3 contains 15 residues. CDR1 is SGHRS and CDR2 is YFSETQ in the germline V gene. Trimming removed 1 base from V and 4 bases from J, with 12 bases in between. Here the CDR3 reads CASSLSQGLYNEQFF. As DNA, the CDR3 is TGCGCCAGCAGCTTGTCCCAGGGGCTTTACAATGAGCAGTTCTTC.

Comment on this clonotype: Given a much more abundant clone one base away, this may be a read error. The V gene is TRBV4-1, the J gene TRBJ2-7; 9 bases line up with TRBD2. This CDR3 spans 16 amino acids. Germline CDR1 reads MGHRA; CDR2 reads YSYEKL. The CDR3 sequence: CANSFRIGTSFYEQYF. CDR3 DNA: TGCGCCAACAGCTTCCGGATCGGGACTAGCTTCTACGAGCAGTACTTC.

About this clonotype itself: The conserved closing phenylalanine or tryptophan is absent in this CDR3, likely reflecting a read error. The chain uses TRBV6-2 or TRBV6-3 and TRBJ1-5; possibly TRBD1 for D (5 bases). V was trimmed by 10 bases and J by 1 base, leaving 14 bases between them. The CDR3 length is 14 residues. In germline, CDR1 is MNHEY, CDR2 SVGEGT. The DNA for the CDR3 is TGTGCCACCGATCGACAGTTAAGCAATCAGCCCCAGCATCTT. Translation: CATDRQLSNQPQHL.

The chain uses TRBV12-3 or TRBV12-4 and TRBJ1-1, with a weak D call TRBD1 (5 bases). Trimming pared 8 bases from V and 7 bases from J, leaving 14 bases between. The CDR3 runs 12 residues. In DNA form, the CDR3 reads TGTGCCAGCTCTCAGGGCGACATTGAAGCTTTCTTT. This codes for CASSQGDIEAFF.

This clonotype was seen only a few times. A read error may produce the germline difference seen at one junction end. CDR3 nucleotide sequence: TGTGCTAGTGGTTTAGAGAGGACAACTCCGGACTTC. It specifies CASGLERTTPDF. The V and J genes are TRBV12-5 and TRBJ2-5; possible D gene TRBD1, 5 bases. The CDR3 has 12 residues. In germline, CDR1 is LGHNT, CDR2 FRNRAP.

On this clonotype: This clone may be a read error of a much larger clone one base away. V and J are TRBV12-3 or TRBV12-4 and TRBJ1-3; D call uncertain. The CDR3 is 14 residues long. The CDR3 coding sequence is TGTGCCAGCAGCCGAGGTTCAGGTGGAGACACCATATATTTT. Its translation is CASSRGSGGDTIYF.

By share, this clonotype counts as medium-sized (0.01 to 0.1%). The chain employs TRBV11-2 and TRBJ2-5, with D possibly being TRBD2 (6 bases). Trimming stripped 5 bases from V and 5 bases from J, with 15 bases between. From germline, CDR1 is SGHAT and CDR2 FQNNGV. The CDR3 loop spans 14 amino acids. The CDR3 sequence is CASSARDGGETQYF. The DNA for the CDR3 is TGTGCCAGCAGCGCCCGGGACGGAGGGGAGACCCAGTACTTC.

Comment on this clonotype: At one end, the junction sequence differs from germline, possibly due to a read error. The chain employs TRBV6-2 or TRBV6-3 and TRBJ2-1; TRBD2 is a possible D gene (6 bases). Germline-derived CDR1 and CDR2 are MNHEY and SVGEGT. There are 14 residues in the CDR3. CDR3 nucleotides: TGTGCCAGCAGGACGGAGGGGACCTACAATGAGCAGATTTTC. Translating gives CASRTEGTYNEQIF.

As to this clonotype: Since a much larger clone is just one base distant, this may be a read error. The V call is TRBV20-1, the J call TRBJ1-2; perhaps TRBD1 as D (5 bases). Trimming took 7 bases from V and 6 from J, leaving 18 bases between them. The CDR3 length is 13 residues. Germline V lookup: CDR1 DFQATT, CDR2 SNEGSKA (reference sequence). Here the CDR3 reads CSVNGGDADGYTF. The DNA of the CDR3 is TGCAGTGTAAACGGAGGGGACGCGGATGGCTACACCTTC.